Listed here are 30 T cell receptor beta chains from one sample, sequenced in a study of T cell responses to AZD1222 COVID-19 vaccine. The repertoire was sequenced with immunoSEQ multiplex PCR; TCRdb's copy has only in-frame clones and lacks some. The table lists over 150,000 clones, over 85% of them singletons. The source material was peripheral blood, sampled 28 days after the second dose of the MenACWY control vaccine. These receptors came from an adult who received the MenACWY meningococcal vaccine as a control.

The rearrangement uses TRBV6-1 and TRBJ2-1; D not certain. Germline values: CDR1 MNHNS, CDR2 SASEGT. V gave up 0 bases and J gave up 9 bases, with 12 bases separating them. This CDR3 contains 14 residues. The CDR3 loop reads CASSEALPAAEQFF. DNA for the CDR3: TGTGCCAGCAGTGAAGCGCTTCCAGCTGCTGAGCAGTTCTTC.

This chain uses TRBV5-1 with TRBJ1-1; 9 nucleotides agree with TRBD1. V shed 3 bases and J 0 bases; nucleotides not matched to a gene: 6. Per germline, CDR1 SGHRS and CDR2 YFSETQ. There are 16 residues in the CDR3. In DNA, the CDR3 is TGCGCCAGCAGCTCAGGACAGGGGATGGTGAACACTGAAGCTTTCTTT. This encodes CASSSGQGMVNTEAFF.

This clone was observed once. The chain carries TRBV2 and TRBJ2-2, with unresolved D. This CDR3 spans 13 amino acids. Trimming shortened V by 6 bases and J by 5 bases, and 10 bases separated the two germline ends. Per germline, CDR1 SNHLY and CDR2 FYNNEI. CDR3: CASRGVNTGELFF. In nucleotides, the CDR3 is TGTGCCAGCAGAGGTGTAAATACCGGGGAGCTGTTTTTT. The complete variable domain, with remaining parts taken from reference TRBV2 and TRBJ2-2, reads EPEVTQTPSHQVTQMGQEVILRCVPISNHLYFYWYRQILGQKVEFLVSFYNNEISEKSEIFDDQFSVERPDGSNFTLKIRSTKLEDSAMYFCASRGVNTGELFFGEGSRLTVL.

This chain joins TRBV11-2 and TRBJ2-1, with D possibly being TRBD1 or TRBD2 (7 bases each). The germline V and J ends were trimmed by 5 bases and 0 bases, with 11 bases remaining between them. CDR1 and CDR2 from the germline V gene are SGHAT and FQNNGV. CDR3 length: 15 amino acids. The CDR3 DNA sequence: TGTGCCAGCAGCCAGGGGGGGAGCTCCTACAATGAGCAGTTCTTC. Its protein is CASSQGGSSYNEQFF.

This chain uses TRBV18 with TRBJ1-2, with D unclear. Trimming pared 1 base from V and 4 bases from J, leaving 7 bases between. Germline V gene lookup returns CDR1 KGHSH and CDR2 LQKENI. CDR3 size: 13 residues. The CDR3 nucleotides are TGTGCCAGCTCACCACAGGTGTCCTATGGCTACACCTTC. Residues: CASSPQVSYGYTF.

This rearrangement joins TRBV7-9 to TRBJ2-7; 8 positions agree with TRBD1. The V gene end was trimmed by 4 bases and the J gene end by 0 bases; junction bases not matched to a gene: 2. This CDR3 has 14 residues. Germline V gives CDR1 SEHNR, CDR2 FQNEAQ (reference sequence). The CDR3 protein is CASSSTGGSYEQYF. CDR3 nucleotides: TGTGCCAGCAGCTCTACAGGGGGCTCCTACGAGCAGTACTTC. The variable domain in full, with the rest retrieved from reference TRBV7-9 and TRBJ2-7, is DTGVSQNPRHKITKRGQNVTFRCDPISEHNRLYWYRQTLGQGPEFLTYFQNEAQLEKSRLLSDRFSAERPKGSFSTLEIQRTEQGDSAMYLCASSSTGGSYEQYFGPGTRLTVT.

This chain links TRBV28 with TRBJ2-3; 12 bases line up with TRBD2. The CDR3 runs to 15 residues. The junction had 6 bases not matched to a gene; V was cut back by 11 bases and J by 0 bases. The germline CDR1 and CDR2 sequences are MDHEN and SYDVKM. The CDR3, as DNA: TGTGCCGTCTGGACTAGCGGGGTTAGCACAGATACGCAGTATTTT. Its protein product is CAVWTSGVSTDTQYF.

The chain is built from TRBV3-1 (or the pseudogene TRBV3-2) and TRBJ2-7, with D unclear. Germline CDR1 is LGHDT and CDR2 is YNNKEL (reference sequence). Trimming cost V 10 bases and J 2 bases, with 18 bases left between them. This CDR3 region has 14 residues. CDR3 nucleotide sequence: TGTGCCATCCCGACCCGTTATATAGCCTACGAGCAGTACTTC. Residues: CAIPTRYIAYEQYF.

V and J are TRBV18 and TRBJ1-2; TRBD1 aligns across 10 bases. Per germline, CDR1 KGHSH and CDR2 LQKENI. The CDR3 is made up of 15 amino acids. The junction had 0 bases not matched to a gene; V was cut back by 0 bases and J by 2 bases. In DNA form, the CDR3 reads TGTGCCAGCTCACCACCGACAGGGGGCAACTATGGCTACACCTTC. As protein: CASSPPTGGNYGYTF.

J is TRBJ2-3 and V is TRBV19; 10 bases line up with TRBD1. This CDR3 has 15 amino acids. Germline V gene sequence: CDR1 LNHDA, CDR2 SQIVND (reference sequence). With 5 bases clipped from V and 3 bases from J, the junction kept 5 bases outside the gene matches. DNA for the CDR3: TGTGCCAGTAGTCGACTGGGACAGGGGACAGATACGCAGTATTTT. Translation: CASSRLGQGTDTQYF.

The CDR3 DNA sequence: TGTGCCAGCAGCTTGGGAGGGGTGGCGGTCTCCTACGAGCAGTACTTC. This gives the protein CASSLGGVAVSYEQYF. The rearrangement joins TRBV5-5 to TRBJ2-7; D possibly uses TRBD1 or TRBD2 (5 bases each). The CDR3 runs 16 residues. V lost 0 bases and J 0 bases, leaving 13 bases between the germline ends. Germline CDR1 reads SGHKS; CDR2 reads YYEKEE (reference sequence).

The chain carries TRBV7-3 and TRBJ2-2; D uncertain. The ends were cut back, 6 bases at V and 5 bases at J, with 4 bases in the middle. Germline CDR1 and CDR2: SGHTA and FQGTGA. The CDR3 totals 11 residues. The CDR3 sequence: CASRRTGELFF. DNA of the CDR3: TGTGCCAGCAGGAGGACCGGGGAGCTGTTTTTT. Complete variable domain (other parts from reference TRBV7-3 and TRBJ2-2): GAGVSQTPSNKVTEKGKYVELRCDPISGHTALYWYRQSLGQGPEFLIYFQGTGAADDSGLPNDRFFAVRPEGSVSTLKIQRTERGDSAVYLCASRRTGELFFGEGSRLTVL.

This chain links TRBV3-1 (or the pseudogene TRBV3-2) with TRBJ1-2, with 8 bases identical to TRBD1. The J segment lost 6 bases and the V segment lost 1 base, leaving 4 bases of the junction unmatched. The CDR3 is 14 amino acids. Germline V gene sequence: CDR1 LGHDT, CDR2 YNNKEL (reference sequence). The CDR3 is CASSQAGQVNGYTF. The CDR3 DNA follows: TGTGCCAGCAGCCAAGCGGGACAGGTGAATGGCTACACCTTC.

The J gene is TRBJ1-3, the V gene TRBV25-1, with TRBD1 matching 7 bases. The CDR3 has 17 residues. The germline V gene encodes CDR1 MGHDK and CDR2 SYGVNS. Trimming took 3 bases from V and 3 from J; bases not matched to a gene: 11. The CDR3, as DNA: TGTGCCAGCAGTGACCCCGGAGGGGGCGTAGGTGGAAACACCATATATTTT. Translated: CASSDPGGGVGGNTIYF.

This chain links TRBV4-2 with TRBJ1-2; D is ambiguous. From germline, CDR1 is LGHNA and CDR2 YNFKEQ. V was trimmed by 6 bases and J by 0 bases, leaving 17 bases between them. This CDR3 region has 16 residues. In nucleotides, the CDR3 is TGTGCCAGCAGTCCGGAGCTGTCCGGAGCTAACTATGGCTACACCTTC. Its protein is CASSPELSGANYGYTF.

V gene TRBV6-5 combines with J gene TRBJ1-2; the D gene is possibly TRBD1 (5 bases). The CDR3 runs to 14 residues. The V end was cut by 6 bases, the J end by 4 bases, with 15 bases between. CDR1 and CDR2 (germline): MNHEY, SVGAGI. CDR3: CASRGEGRGYGYTF. The CDR3 DNA follows: TGTGCCAGCAGAGGGGAGGGCCGGGGCTATGGCTACACCTTC.

This rearrangement joins TRBV5-5 to TRBJ2-5; D remains ambiguous. The germline CDR1 and CDR2 sequences are SGHKS and YYEKEE (reference sequence). Trimming shortened V by 5 bases and J by 2 bases, and 4 bases separated the two germline ends. The CDR3 consists of 11 residues. CDR3 loop: CASSIQETQYF. Here the CDR3 DNA reads TGTGCCAGCAGTATACAAGAGACCCAGTACTTC.

The rearrangement links TRBV5-4 to TRBJ2-1; 10 bases map to TRBD1. This CDR3 has 16 amino acids. Looked up from germline, CDR1 is SGHNT and CDR2 is YYREEE (reference sequence). The ends lost 2 bases at V and 9 bases at J; junction bases unmatched: 11. The CDR3 loop is CASSLQSLTGGVEQFF. In nucleotides, the CDR3 is TGTGCCAGCAGCTTACAGTCCCTGACAGGGGGCGTTGAGCAGTTCTTC. Full variable domain (outside the CDR3, taken from reference TRBV5-4 and TRBJ2-1): ETGVTQSPTHLIKTRGQQVTLRCSSQSGHNTVSWYQQALGQGPQFIFQYYREEENGRGNFPPRFSGLQFPNYSSELNVNALELDDSALYLCASSLQSLTGGVEQFFGPGTRLTVL.

On this clone: An end of the junction does not agree with germline; a read error may underlie this. The chain combines TRBV11-3 with TRBJ2-1; 12 nucleotides align to TRBD2. Germline CDR1 and CDR2: SGHNT and YENEEA. This CDR3 is 15 amino acids long. The CDR3 nucleotides read TGTGCCAGCAGCCTAGCGGGGGGGCCCTATAATGAGCAGTTCTTC. It encodes CASSLAGGPYNEQFF.

The chain uses TRBV11-3 and TRBJ2-1; maybe TRBD1 (6 bases). Germline V gene sequence: CDR1 SGHNT, CDR2 YENEEA. V was clipped by 1 base and J by 5 bases, with 6 bases between them. The CDR3 covers 13 residues. The CDR3 nucleotides read TGTGCCAGCAGCTTAGGGACAGACAATGAGCAGTTCTTC. This sequence encodes CASSLGTDNEQFF.

The CDR3 loop is CASSPPPPGTQYF. CDR3 nucleotide sequence: TGTGCCAGCTCACCCCCCCCTCCGGGGACCCAGTACTTC. The V call is TRBV18, the J call TRBJ2-5; no firm D call. Germline lookup yields CDR1 KGHSH and CDR2 LQKENI. Trimming stripped 3 bases from V and 7 bases from J, with 12 bases between. This CDR3 spans 13 amino acids.

The chain carries TRBV15 and TRBJ1-4; D call uncertain. Trimming removed 0 bases from V and 8 bases from J, with 10 bases in between. The V gene's germline CDR1 is LNHNV and CDR2 YYDKDF (reference sequence). The CDR3 has 14 amino acids. The CDR3 DNA is TGTGCCACCAGCAGAGAGGTCGTCGGGGAAAAACTGTTTTTT. It encodes CATSREVVGEKLFF.

The V and J genes are TRBV28 and TRBJ1-6, with 10 bases identical to TRBD1. V lost 7 bases and J lost 9; bases outside the gene matches: 9. The CDR3 contains 15 residues. Germline CDR1 is MDHEN and CDR2 is SYDVKM. The CDR3 DNA reads as TGTGCCAGCATTTGGGGACAGGGGAACCCTTCACCCCTCCACTTT. Translating gives CASIWGQGNPSPLHF.

V gene TRBV7-9 combines with J gene TRBJ1-1, with 11 bases matching TRBD1. V dropped 7 bases and J dropped 5; count of bases not matched to a gene: 6. The CDR3 totals 14 residues. Germline V gene sequence: CDR1 SEHNR, CDR2 FQNEAQ (reference sequence). The CDR3 here is CASTQDRGLTEAFF. CDR3 bases: TGTGCCAGCACACAGGACAGGGGGCTGACTGAAGCTTTCTTT.

This clone was seen a single time. This chain links TRBV6-5 with TRBJ1-1, with TRBD1 as a possible D gene (6 bases). This CDR3 is built from 16 residues. Germline CDR1 MNHEY, CDR2 SVGAGI. Trimming pared 6 bases from V and 5 bases from J, leaving 22 bases between. CDR3 nucleotides: TGTGCCAGCAGATACATAGAACCGACAGGTCGAACTGAAGCTTTCTTT. Its translation is CASRYIEPTGRTEAFF.

J is TRBJ1-1 and V is TRBV5-1; a possible D gene is TRBD1 (5 bases). The germline gives CDR1 SGHRS, CDR2 YFSETQ. Between the trimmed V and J ends, which lost 0 bases and 1 base, there was a span of 7 bases. The CDR3 has 14 amino acids. CDR3 coding DNA: TGCGCCAGCAGCTTGGGAGGGGAGAACACTGAAGCTTTCTTT. Protein sequence: CASSLGGENTEAFF.

CDR3 region: CASSLELATEAFF. The CDR3 DNA sequence: TGTGCCAGCAGCTTAGAACTAGCCACTGAAGCTTTCTTT. V is TRBV7-9 and J is TRBJ1-1, with D hard to call. The germline CDR1 and CDR2 sequences are SEHNR and FQNEAQ (reference sequence). The CDR3 is 13 residues long. V was clipped by 1 base and J by 4 bases, with 7 bases between them.

The rearrangement uses TRBV18 and TRBJ1-2; tentatively, D is TRBD1 (5 bases). CDR1 and CDR2 (germline): KGHSH, LQKENI. Trimming took off 6 bases at V and 3 bases at J, with 20 bases between the two ends. The CDR3 covers 16 residues. The CDR3 loop is CASSRANGRGDYGYTF. The DNA of the CDR3 is TGTGCCAGCTCTCGGGCCAATGGACGGGGGGACTATGGCTACACCTTC.

This sequence joins TRBV10-2 and TRBJ1-2; D ambiguous. Germline V CDR1 and CDR2: WSHSY, SAAADI. The CDR3 extends over 19 amino acids. V was pared by 0 bases and J by 8 bases, with 28 bases between. CDR3 nucleotides: TGCGCCAGCAGTGAGTCTCGCGGTTCTGGGAACAGAGGTGGAACAGGCTACACCTTC. Amino acids: CASSESRGSGNRGGTGYTF.

The chain joins TRBV2 to TRBJ1-1; no definite D call. The germline V and J ends were trimmed by 10 bases and 1 base, with 22 bases remaining between them. In germline, CDR1 is SNHLY, CDR2 FYNNEI. This CDR3 has 16 amino acids. The CDR3 sequence is CAINPVGIGENTEAFF. In DNA form, the CDR3 reads TGTGCCATCAACCCGGTGGGGATTGGGGAGAACACTGAAGCTTTCTTT.